A selection of T cell receptor beta chains follows, all from one sample in a study of CD8 T cells in ankylosing spondylitis. TCRdb analysed the 5' RACE reads with MiXCR anew, one entry per CDR3 protein. The table has 250,000 or so distinct CDR3 sequences, about 24% seen once. Sequenced: blood, either unsorted or a sorted T cell fraction (not recorded which). The source of these receptors is a male donor with ankylosing spondylitis or in good health (not recorded which). Both conserved end residues are part of each CDR3. D genes are given only for firm matches. The size of a clone is reported for some rows only, either as once, few or many, or as a class for expanded clones.

length,V,J,D,size,CDR3,DNA
15,TRBV20-1,TRBJ1-2,-,many,CSARDSGLNEEGYTF,TGCAGTGCTAGAGATAGTGGACTAAACGAGGAGGGCTACACCTTC
13,TRBV20-1,TRBJ2-5,-,-,CSAWEGATETQYF,TGCAGTGCTTGGGAGGGGGCGACAGAGACCCAGTACTTC
16,TRBV24-1,TRBJ2-3,TRBD2,-,CATSDSAGGRTDTQYF,TGTGCCACCAGTGATTCCGCGGGGGGCCGCACAGATACGCAGTATTTT
15,TRBV20-1,TRBJ2-1,-,-,CSARRFGGRDNEQFF,TGCAGTGCTAGGAGATTCGGGGGGCGCGACAATGAGCAGTTCTTC
14,TRBV5-4,TRBJ2-4,-,-,CASSSWAAENIQYF,TGTGCCAGCAGCTCATGGGCAGCCGAAAACATTCAGTACTTC
12,TRBV12-3/TRBV12-4,TRBJ2-5,TRBD2,-,CASSSERGGTNF,TGTGCCAGCAGTTCCGAGCGGGGGGGAACCAACTTC
13,TRBV11-1,TRBJ2-3,-,-,CASSLAAANTQYF,TGTGCCAGCAGCTTAGCAGCGGCAAATACGCAGTATTTT
16,TRBV5-1,TRBJ2-7,TRBD2,few,CASSLASGGASYEQYF,TGCGCCAGCAGCTTGGCCTCCGGGGGGGCCTCCTACGAGCAGTACTTC
16,TRBV24-1,TRBJ2-3,-,few,CATSDFLRTATDTQYF,TGTGCCACCAGTGATTTCCTCAGGACGGCCACAGATACGCAGTATTTT
15,TRBV5-1,TRBJ2-7,TRBD1,-,CASSNTDRGRYEQYF,TGCGCCAGCAGCAACACTGACAGGGGCCGCTACGAGCAGTACTTC
13,TRBV2,TRBJ2-4,-,-,CASMGPAKNIQYF,TGTGCCAGCATGGGCCCGGCCAAAAACATTCAGTACTTC
13,TRBV29-1,TRBJ1-1,-,few,CSSFETQNTEAFF,TGCAGCTCGTTCGAGACCCAGAACACTGAAGCTTTCTTT
15,TRBV12-3/TRBV12-4,TRBJ2-5,-,many,CASSLVSRGPETQYF,TGTGCCAGCAGTTTAGTTTCCCGCGGCCCAGAGACCCAGTACTTC